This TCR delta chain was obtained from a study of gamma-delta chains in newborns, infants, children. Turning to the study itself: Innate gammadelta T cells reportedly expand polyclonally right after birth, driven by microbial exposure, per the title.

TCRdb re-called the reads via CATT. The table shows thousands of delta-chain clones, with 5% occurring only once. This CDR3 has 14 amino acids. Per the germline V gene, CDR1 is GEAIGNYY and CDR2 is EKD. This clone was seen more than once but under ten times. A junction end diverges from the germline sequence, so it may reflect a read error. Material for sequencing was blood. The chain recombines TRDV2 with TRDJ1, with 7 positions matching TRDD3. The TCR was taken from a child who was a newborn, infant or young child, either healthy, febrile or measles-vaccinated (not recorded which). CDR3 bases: TGTGCCTGTGGCACCGTGGGGGACACCGATAAACACATCTTT. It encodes CACGTVGDTDKHIF.